One and the same sample provided the 2 T cell receptor beta chains below, sequenced in a study of OX40 agonist ivuxolimab in advanced cancers. Sequencing used immunoSEQ multiplex PCR; TCRdb keeps in-frame clones, though not all of them. The sample has 65,000 to 85,000 clones, 90% to 95% seen once. The input for sequencing was CD4+ or CD8+ T cells sorted from blood, taken in a trial of the OX40 agonist ivuxolimab. The receptors here all came from an adult with an advanced solid tumor such as melanoma, head and neck, liver or kidney cancer.

This sequence joins TRBV7-6 and TRBJ2-7; TRBD1 is a possible D gene (6 bases). The V end lost 5 bases, the J end lost 3 bases, and 17 bases lay between the germline ends. From germline, CDR1 is SGHVS and CDR2 FNYEAQ. This CDR3 contains 15 residues. The CDR3 coding sequence is TGTGCCAGCAGCCCCCGACAGGCCTTTATCTACGAGCAGTACTTC. Its translation: CASSPRQAFIYEQYF.

The chain recombines TRBV13 with TRBJ1-1; a possible D gene is TRBD1 (6 bases). The V end lost 3 bases, the J end lost 8 bases, and 7 bases lay between the germline ends. CDR3 length: 11 residues. Germline assignment: CDR1 PRHDT and CDR2 FYEKMQ (reference sequence). CDR3 nucleotides: TGTGCCAGCAGCTTGGGGGCGGAAGCTTTCTTT. Protein product: CASSLGAEAFF.